The 18 T cell receptor beta chains given below trace back to one sample, sequenced in a study of blood T cells in healthy people across ages. PCR was performed a second time for roughly 7 to 12 cycles using a sample-barcoded 5' primer and a J-beta primer mix. TCRdb reprocessed the 5' RACE reads with MiXCR, giving one entry per CDR3 protein. The top ten hold approximately 28% of the sample, which has around 320,000 distinct CDR3 sequences, roughly 26% seen once. Sequencing was done on a sample of blood. Source of these receptors: a woman aged 70-85 years in good health.

The chain is built from TRBV28 and TRBJ1-5; TRBD1 aligns across 9 bases. CDR1 and CDR2 (germline): MDHEN, SYDVKM. CDR3 length equals 17 residues. Germline trimming cut 10 bases from V and 1 base from J; bases unmatched to any gene: 14. CDR3 nucleotide sequence: TGTGCCACCCTGTCACAGGGGGGACAGGGAAGCAATCAGCCCCAGCATTTT. Its protein product is CATLSQGGQGSNQPQHF.

This clonotype was counted between two and nine times. The V call is TRBV20-1, the J call TRBJ2-1; unclear D gene. Germline V gives CDR1 DFQATT, CDR2 SNEGSKA (reference sequence). CDR3 length equals 14 residues. V was shortened by 5 bases and J by 7 bases, with 18 bases between the two germline ends. CDR3 nucleotides: TGCAGTGCTCTCTCCCCGGAGCAGTGGAATGAGCAGTTCTTC. Its protein is CSALSPEQWNEQFF.

This clonotype was detected only a few times. The genes are TRBV5-1 and TRBJ2-1; 8 nucleotides line up with TRBD2. This CDR3 spans 18 amino acids. Per the germline V gene, CDR1 is SGHRS and CDR2 is YFSETQ. V lost 7 bases to trimming and J lost 1 base; unmatched junction nucleotides: 16. For the CDR3, the DNA is TGCGCCAGCCGAGACAGCGGGAGTGGGGTTAGTTCCTACAATGAGCAGTTCTTC. Translating it yields CASRDSGSGVSSYNEQFF.

The V call is TRBV15, the J call TRBJ2-7; 9 nucleotides agree with TRBD1. The J call could be wrong; TRBJ2-1 is a better fit for the DNA end. The germline gives CDR1 LNHNV, CDR2 YYDKDF (reference sequence). The CDR3 covers 17 residues. The DNA of the CDR3 is TGTGCCACCAGCAGAGATTGGGACGGACAGGGGAAGAATGAGCAGTTCTTC. Protein: CATSRDWDGQGKNEQFF.

The genes are TRBV12-3 or TRBV12-4 and TRBJ2-5, with TRBD1 as a possible D gene (6 bases). Trimming took off 6 bases at V and 5 bases at J, with 19 bases between the two ends. The CDR3 loop spans 15 amino acids. The CDR3 DNA reads as TGTGCCAGCAGCCCATCGCCAGGGGATACGGAGACCCAGTACTTC. Residues: CASSPSPGDTETQYF.

The V gene is TRBV12-3 or TRBV12-4, the J gene TRBJ2-6, with TRBD1 matching 7 bases. Trimming took 4 bases from V and 0 from J; bases not matched to a gene: 0. The CDR3 is 15 amino acids. CDR3 sequence: CASSWDSSGANVLTF. The CDR3, as DNA: TGTGCCAGCAGTTGGGACAGCTCTGGGGCCAACGTCCTGACTTTC.

The CDR3 sequence is CASSYWTGNYGYTF. In DNA form, the CDR3 reads TGTGCCAGCAGCTACTGGACAGGGAACTATGGCTACACCTTC. V usage is TRBV7-2 and J usage is TRBJ1-2; 8 bases agree with TRBD1. The germline gives CDR1 SGHTA, CDR2 FQGNSA. V was clipped by 4 bases and J by 2 bases; unmatched bases: 3. The CDR3 is 14 amino acids.

V gene TRBV4-2 combines with J gene TRBJ2-5; 7 bases are a match to TRBD1. V lost 4 bases and J lost 3; bases outside the gene matches: 8. CDR3 length: 15 residues. CDR1 is LGHNA, CDR2 YNFKEQ, per germline. The CDR3 nucleotides read TGTGCCAGCAGCCGACAGGGTGGGGTTGAAGAGACCCAGTACTTC. Protein sequence: CASSRQGGVEETQYF.

This chain joins TRBV5-1 and TRBJ2-3, with TRBD2 identical over 7 bases. The CDR3 runs 15 residues. V lost 1 base to trimming and J lost 2 bases; unmatched junction nucleotides: 4. CDR1 and CDR2 from the germline V gene are SGHRS and YFSETQ. The CDR3 nucleotides are TGCGCCAGCAGCTTGCCTAGCGGAAACACAGATACGCAGTATTTT. Translated: CASSLPSGNTDTQYF.

The chain couples TRBV6-1 to TRBJ2-1; 7 positions match TRBD2. The germline CDR1 and CDR2 sequences are MNHNS and SASEGT. V shed 4 bases and J 6 bases; nucleotides not matched to a gene: 9. This CDR3 is built from 15 residues. The CDR3 spells CASSGLGAGINEQFF. CDR3 sequence (DNA): TGTGCCAGCAGTGGACTGGGAGCGGGGATCAATGAGCAGTTCTTC.

The gene calls are TRBV27 and TRBJ1-4, with 9 positions matching TRBD1. The CDR3 runs to 13 residues. The germline gives CDR1 MNHEY, CDR2 SMNVEV (reference sequence). The ends lost 6 bases at V and 12 bases at J; junction bases unmatched: 8. For the CDR3, the DNA is TGTGCCAGCAGCGGACAGGGGAGCCAAGAACTGTTTTTT. Protein product: CASSGQGSQELFF.

This clonotype was counted once. V gene TRBV29-1 combines with J gene TRBJ2-5; 7 positions match TRBD1. The J call may be faulty, since TRBJ2-7 better matches the DNA end. The CDR3 has 14 residues. Germline V gene lookup returns CDR1 SQVTM and CDR2 ANQGSEA. The CDR3 DNA follows: TGCAGCGTAGTTACAGGGGTGGGGCCCTACGAGCAGTACTTC. It codes for CSVVTGVGPYEQYF.

The rearrangement uses TRBV4-1 and TRBJ2-5; 8 positions match TRBD1. The J segment lost 5 bases and the V segment lost 0 bases, leaving 5 bases of the junction unmatched. The germline V gene has CDR1 MGHRA and CDR2 YSYEKL. This CDR3 comprises 15 residues. The CDR3 nucleotides are TGCGCCAGCAGCCAAGATCAGGGGGCGAGGGAGACCCAGTACTTC. As protein: CASSQDQGARETQYF.

This clonotype has only a few counts. Mismatch with germline at one junction end may stem from a read error. The rearrangement uses TRBV2 and TRBJ2-1; 7 bases are shared with TRBD2. This CDR3 has 12 amino acids. CDR1 and CDR2 (germline): SNHLY, FYNNEI. The CDR3 DNA reads TGTGCCAGCAGTGAAGCGCTCGGGGGGTATAACTTC. Translating it yields CASSEALGGYNF.

This chain connects TRBV7-6 to TRBJ1-1; D gene unclear. Germline lookup yields CDR1 SGHVS and CDR2 FNYEAQ. The CDR3 length is 11 residues. Trimming left V 1 base short and J 8 bases short, with 5 bases between. The CDR3 spells CASSLGGEAFF. DNA for the CDR3: TGTGCCAGCAGCTTAGGCGGGGAAGCTTTCTTT.

The V gene is TRBV20-1, the J gene TRBJ2-5; D could derive from TRBD1 or TRBD2 (6 bases each). The germline V gene has CDR1 DFQATT and CDR2 SNEGSKA (reference sequence). Trimming removed 2 bases from V and 1 base from J, with 11 bases in between. The CDR3 is made up of 14 amino acids. In nucleotides, the CDR3 is TGCAGTGCTAGATTACAGGGACTCCAAGAGACCCAGTACTTC. Residues: CSARLQGLQETQYF.

The CDR3 region has the DNA TGCGCCAGCAGCCAGGGACAGGTCGCAACTAATGAAAAACTGTTTTTT. This codes for CASSQGQVATNEKLFF. V is TRBV4-3 and J is TRBJ1-4; 8 bases align to TRBD1. This CDR3 has 16 residues. From germline, CDR1 is LGHNA and CDR2 YSLEER. V shed 3 bases, J shed 0 bases, and the junction held 3 bases outside the gene matches.

This clonotype was counted many times. The chain's CDR3 is CASSMGTAGGVNEQYF. DNA for the CDR3: TGCGCCAGCAGCATGGGGACAGCTGGGGGGGTCAACGAGCAGTACTTC. The J gene is TRBJ2-7, the V gene TRBV5-1, with D perhaps being TRBD1 or TRBD2 (7 bases each). This CDR3 contains 16 residues. Trimming stripped 4 bases from V and 5 bases from J, with 22 bases between. The germline CDR1 and CDR2 sequences are SGHRS and YFSETQ.